One and the same sample provided the 2 T cell receptor beta chains below, sequenced in a study of blood T cell repertoires in COVID-19. The table came from immunoSEQ multiplex PCR; TCRdb's copy has only in-frame clones and leaves some out. The repertoire holds more than 100,000 clones, with just over 85% as singletons. The source material was peripheral blood. All receptors derive from a man in his forties with acute or convalescent COVID-19.

The chain links TRBV10-3 to TRBJ1-2, with D perhaps TRBD1 (6 bases). Trimming left V 2 bases short and J 7 bases short, with 17 bases between. This CDR3 has 15 residues. Germline V lookup: CDR1 ENHRY, CDR2 SYGVKD. CDR3 bases: TGTGCCATCAGTGAGGGTCCAGGGGTAGCAAGTGGCTACACCTTC. The encoded protein is CAISEGPGVASGYTF.

The chain uses TRBV10-3 and TRBJ1-1; no reliable D call. V was cut by 3 bases and J by 1 base, with 6 bases left in between. The V gene's germline CDR1 is ENHRY and CDR2 SYGVKD. The length of the CDR3 is 13 residues. Written as DNA, the CDR3 is TGTGCCATCAGTGATGGGCAGAACACTGAAGCTTTCTTT. Translation: CAISDGQNTEAFF.